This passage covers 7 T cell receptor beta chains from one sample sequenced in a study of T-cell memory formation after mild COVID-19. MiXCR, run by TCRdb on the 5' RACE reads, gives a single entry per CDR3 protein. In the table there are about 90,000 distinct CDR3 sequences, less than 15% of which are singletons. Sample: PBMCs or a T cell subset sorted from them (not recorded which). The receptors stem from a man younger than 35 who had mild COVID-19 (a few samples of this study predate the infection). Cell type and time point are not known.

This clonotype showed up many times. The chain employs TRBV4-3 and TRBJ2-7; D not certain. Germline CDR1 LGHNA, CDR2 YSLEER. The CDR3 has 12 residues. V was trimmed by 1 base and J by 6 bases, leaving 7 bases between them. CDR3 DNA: TGCGCCAGCAGCCAAGGAGGCTCCGAGCAGTACTTC. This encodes CASSQGGSEQYF.

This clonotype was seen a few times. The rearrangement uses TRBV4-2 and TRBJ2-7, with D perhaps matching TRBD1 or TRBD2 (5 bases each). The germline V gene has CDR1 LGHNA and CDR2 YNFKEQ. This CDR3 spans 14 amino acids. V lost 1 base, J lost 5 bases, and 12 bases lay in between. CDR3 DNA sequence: TGTGCCAGCAGCCAAGGGAAAGGGACCGACGAGCAGTACTTC. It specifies CASSQGKGTDEQYF.

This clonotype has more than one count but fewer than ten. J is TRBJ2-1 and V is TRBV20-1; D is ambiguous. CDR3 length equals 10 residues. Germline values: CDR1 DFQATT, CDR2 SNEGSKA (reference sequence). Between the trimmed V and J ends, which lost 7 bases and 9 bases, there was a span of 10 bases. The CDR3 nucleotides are TGCAGTGGCAGTTACGGTGAGCAGTTCTTC. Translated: CSGSYGEQFF.

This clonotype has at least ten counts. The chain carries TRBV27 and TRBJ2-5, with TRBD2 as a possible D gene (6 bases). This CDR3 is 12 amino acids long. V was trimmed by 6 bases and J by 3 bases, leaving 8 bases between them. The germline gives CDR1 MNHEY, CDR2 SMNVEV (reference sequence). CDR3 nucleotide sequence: TGTGCCAGCAGGGGACTCGAAGAGACCCAGTACTTC. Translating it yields CASRGLEETQYF.

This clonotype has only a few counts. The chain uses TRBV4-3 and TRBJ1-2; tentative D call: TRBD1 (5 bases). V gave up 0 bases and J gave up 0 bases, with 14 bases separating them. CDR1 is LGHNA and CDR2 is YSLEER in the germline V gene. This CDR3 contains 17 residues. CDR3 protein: CASSQDFFGGANYGYTF. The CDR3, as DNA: TGCGCCAGCAGCCAAGACTTCTTCGGGGGAGCTAACTATGGCTACACCTTC.

The CDR3 here is CASSQEGPTIRDTQYF. As DNA, the CDR3 is TGTGCCAGCAGCCAAGAGGGGCCTACAATCCGAGATACGCAGTATTTT. J is TRBJ2-3 and V is TRBV4-2, with a possible D match to TRBD1 (5 bases). The germline V gene encodes CDR1 LGHNA and CDR2 YNFKEQ. The CDR3 covers 16 residues. V was trimmed by 0 bases and J by 5 bases, leaving 15 bases between them.

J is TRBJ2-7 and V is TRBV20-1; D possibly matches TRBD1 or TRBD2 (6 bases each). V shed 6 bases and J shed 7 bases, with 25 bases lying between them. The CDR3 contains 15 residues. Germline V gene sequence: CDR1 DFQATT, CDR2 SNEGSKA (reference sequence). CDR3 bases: TGCAGTGCCGAGGGTGAGGACAGCCGGAGGGTAGAGCAGTACTTC. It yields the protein CSAEGEDSRRVEQYF.